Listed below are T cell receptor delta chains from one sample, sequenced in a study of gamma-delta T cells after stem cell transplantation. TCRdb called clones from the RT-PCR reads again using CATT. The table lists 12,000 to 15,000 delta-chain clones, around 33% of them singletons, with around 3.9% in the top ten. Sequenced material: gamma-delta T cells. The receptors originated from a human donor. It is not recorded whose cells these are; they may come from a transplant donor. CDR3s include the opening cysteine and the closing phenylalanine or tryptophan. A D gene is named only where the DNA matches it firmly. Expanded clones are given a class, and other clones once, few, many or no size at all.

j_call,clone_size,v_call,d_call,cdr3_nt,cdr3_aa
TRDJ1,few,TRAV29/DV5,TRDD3,TGTGCAGCAAGGGTAGTACTGGGGGAAATTGCGTACACCGATAAACTCATCTTT,CAARVVLGEIAYTDKLIF
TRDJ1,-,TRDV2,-,TGTGCCTGTGACACAGGATCACATTGCGTTTACTTGTTACTCGCCAAGGGTAAACTCATCTTT,CACDTGSHCVYLLLAKGKLIF
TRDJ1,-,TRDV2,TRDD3,TGTGCCTGTGACGCCCCGAAACTCGGGGGATACTCCACCGATAAACTCATCTTT,CACDAPKLGGYSTDKLIF
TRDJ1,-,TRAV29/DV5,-,TGTGCAGCAAGCGATTACTCTCCTACTTGGGGAATAGACACCGATAAACTCATCTTT,CAASDYSPTWGIDTDKLIF
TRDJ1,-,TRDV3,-,TGTGCCTTTACCCATCCGGGGGAGAAGTACACCGATAAACTCATCTTT,CAFTHPGEKYTDKLIF
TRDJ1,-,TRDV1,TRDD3,TGTGCTCTTGGGGAACTCCATATCGGAGGAATCTGGGGGATCACCGATAAACTCATCTTT,CALGELHIGGIWGITDKLIF
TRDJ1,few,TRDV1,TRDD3,TGTGCTCTTGGGGAACTAAACTTCCTACTGGGGGATACCGATAAACTCATCTTT,CALGELNFLLGDTDKLIF
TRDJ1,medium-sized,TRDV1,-,TGTGCTCTTGGGGAAAGGGCCGGCCCTGGGGACTTACTGGAGAACGCTAGGGAAAAACTCATCTTT,CALGERAGPGDLLENAREKLIF
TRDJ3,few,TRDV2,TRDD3,TGTGCCTGTGACATGTCCCGTACTGGGGGATACCGAAAATTGGCCTGGTACTGGGACACCCGACAGATGTTTTTC,CACDMSRTGGYRKLAWYWDTRQMFF
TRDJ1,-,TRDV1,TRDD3,TGCAGTGGGGGATACGCGCCGGGCGTGTACACCGATAAACTCATCTTT,CSGGYAPGVYTDKLIF
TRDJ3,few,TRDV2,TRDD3,TGTGCCTGTGACACCGGTGCGGTAAAGAGGGACCTACTGGGGGACGGCTCCTGGGACACCCGACAGATGTTTTTC,CACDTGAVKRDLLGDGSWDTRQMFF
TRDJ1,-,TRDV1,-,TGTGCTCTTGGGGAACCGAAGACCGTTCCTGGGAGATACACCGATAAACTCATCTTT,CALGEPKTVPGRYTDKLIF
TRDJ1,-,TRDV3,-,TGTGCCTCTTGTATACCCTACGCTACAGCGCAGAAACTCATCTTT,CASCIPYATAQKLIF
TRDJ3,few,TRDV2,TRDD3,TGTGCCTGTGACACGTACTGGGGGATTCCAGCTCCCTGGGACACCCGACAGATGTTTTTC,CACDTYWGIPAPWDTRQMFF
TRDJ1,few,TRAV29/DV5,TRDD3,TGTGCAGCAAGAACCCGGACTGGGGGATACGGGTACACCGATAAACTCATCTTT,CAARTRTGGYGYTDKLIF
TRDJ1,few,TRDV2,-,TGTGCCTGTTTCCTACGTTGGACTGGGGGGCACGATAAACTCATCTTT,CACFLRWTGGHDKLIF
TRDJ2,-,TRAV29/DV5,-,TGTGCAGCAAGCGTCGTGGCCTTCGGGCCGACCGCCGGCCTGACAGCACAACTCTTCTTT,CAASVVAFGPTAGLTAQLFF
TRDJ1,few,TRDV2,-,TGTGCCTGTGACCCTCGAACGCCCTTCCCCCCCGATAAACTCATCTTT,CACDPRTPFPPDKLIF
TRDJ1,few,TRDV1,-,TGTGCTCTTGGGGAACGGTGTGCCACCGATAAACTCATCTTT,CALGERCATDKLIF
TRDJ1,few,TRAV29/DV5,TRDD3,TGTGCAGCAAGCGCGCTGACCCCGTGCGCGCTCGGGCCTTCGTACTGGGGGCACACCGATAAACTCATCTTT,CAASALTPCALGPSYWGHTDKLIF
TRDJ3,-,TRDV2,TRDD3,TGTGCCTGTGACACGGCTGGGGGATCCTGGGTCACCCGACAGATGTTTTTC,CACDTAGGSWVTRQMFF
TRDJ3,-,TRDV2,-,TGTGCCTGTGACTACTCTGGTCTTTTAGAGCTCAGGTCCTGTGACACCCGACAGATGTTTTTC,CACDYSGLLELRSCDTRQMFF
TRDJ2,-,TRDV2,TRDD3,TGTGCCTGTTACCTTTGGGGGATACTGAAGACAGCACAACCCTTCTTT,CACYLWGILKTAQPFF
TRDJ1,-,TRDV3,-,TGTGCCTCCAGTTCCCCCTGGGGACCCCTGACCGATAAACTCATCTTT,CASSSPWGPLTDKLIF
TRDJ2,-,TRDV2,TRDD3,TGTGCCTGTGACTACTGGGGGACAGCGAAACTCTTCTTT,CACDYWGTAKLFF
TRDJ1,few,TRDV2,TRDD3,TGTGCCTGTGCTGGGGATAAAGATAAACTCATCTTT,CACAGDKDKLIF
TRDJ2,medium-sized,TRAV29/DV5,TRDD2,TGTGCAGCGGATACTTCCTACAGGGGCTCTCAGGCACAACTCTTCTTT,CAADTSYRGSQAQLFF
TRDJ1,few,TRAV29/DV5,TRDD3,TGTGCAGCAAGCGGACTGGGGGGATACACCGATAAACTCATCTTT,CAASGLGGYTDKLIF
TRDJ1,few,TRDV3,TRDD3,TGTGCCTTTTTTAGTCGTCTGCCTAACCTTGGAAAGATGGGGGATAAGGGCGCCGATAAACTCATCTTT,CAFFSRLPNLGKMGDKGADKLIF
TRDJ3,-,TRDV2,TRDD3,TGTGCCTGTGACACTACTCATACTGGGGGATACGCGAGATCCTGGGACACCCGACAGATGTTTTTC,CACDTTHTGGYARSWDTRQMFF
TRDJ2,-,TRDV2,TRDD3,TGTGCCTGTGACACCGTCCTGGGGGAAACCCCTTTGACAGCACAACTCTTCTTT,CACDTVLGETPLTAQLFF
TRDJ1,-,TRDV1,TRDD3,TGTGCTCTTGGGGAACTAGGGGGATACACCGATAAACTCATCTTT,CALGELGGYTDKLIF
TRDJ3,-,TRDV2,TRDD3,TGTGCCTGTGACAAAGTACTGGGGGATATCAGCTCCTGTGACACCCGCCAGATGTTTTTC,CACDKVLGDISSCDTRQMFF
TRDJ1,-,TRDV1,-,TGTGCTCTTGGGGCCTCGGGTACGCGACCCGATAAACTCATCTTT,CALGASGTRPDKLIF
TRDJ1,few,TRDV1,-,TGTGCTCTTGGGGAACTCACCGATAAACTCATCTTT,CALGELTDKLIF
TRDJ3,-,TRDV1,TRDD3,TGTGCTCTTGGGGCATCGTCCCGGCTTTGGGGGATACGCTCCTGGGACACCCGACAGATGTTTTTC,CALGASSRLWGIRSWDTRQMFF
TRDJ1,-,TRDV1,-,TGTGCTCTTGGGGAACTAGTCCCCCTTTACGATCCACACACCGATAAACTCATCTTT,CALGELVPLYDPHTDKLIF
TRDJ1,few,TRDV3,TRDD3,TGTGCCTTGGGGGATACCGATAAACTCATCTTT,CALGDTDKLIF
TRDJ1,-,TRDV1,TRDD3,TGTGCTCTTGGGGAGGGGTGTTTCCTCATCTGGGGGCGTTACACCGATAAACTCATCTTT,CALGEGCFLIWGRYTDKLIF
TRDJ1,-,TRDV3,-,TGTGCCTTCATACCAAGAATTCCTACTGGGGATATGAGCAAAAACACCGATAAACTCATCTTT,CAFIPRIPTGDMSKNTDKLIF
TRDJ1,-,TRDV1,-,TGTGCTCTTGGGGCCCATGATAATAAACTCATCTTT,CALGAHDNKLIF
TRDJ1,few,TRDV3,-,TGTGCCTTTAGTCCCCTACTGGGTCTAGAGGGTAAACTCATCTTT,CAFSPLLGLEGKLIF
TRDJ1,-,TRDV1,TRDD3,TGTGCTCTTGGGGAGAGGATACGCGGCGATAAACTCATCTTT,CALGERIRGDKLIF
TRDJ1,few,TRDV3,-,TGTGCCTTTCCTTTAAGTTCCGGGGCCTTGTACACCGATAAACTCATCTTT,CAFPLSSGALYTDKLIF
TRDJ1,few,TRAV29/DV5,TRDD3,TGTGCAGCAAGCGCCATACCTGTACTGGGGTACACCGATAAACTCATCTTT,CAASAIPVLGYTDKLIF
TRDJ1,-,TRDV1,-,TGTGCTCTTGGGGAATTACCTACGGTGGGGGTGTACACCGATAAACTCATCTTT,CALGELPTVGVYTDKLIF
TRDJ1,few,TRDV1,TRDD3,TGTGCTCTTGGGGAAAGGTGTCTCTTTCCCGCACTGGGGGATACGGGAACCGATAAACTCATCTTT,CALGERCLFPALGDTGTDKLIF
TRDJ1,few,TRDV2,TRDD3,TGTGCCTGTGACACCGGGCTGGGGGATACCCGACCCGAGTACACCGATAAACTCATCTTT,CACDTGLGDTRPEYTDKLIF
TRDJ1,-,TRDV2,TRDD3,TGTGCCTGTGACCCCGAGGGATACTGGGGGCCCACCGATAAACTCATCTTT,CACDPEGYWGPTDKLIF
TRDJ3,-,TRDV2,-,TGTGCCTGTGAGTATACAAGGGGGACCTCGTCCTGGGACACCCGGCAGATGTTTTTC,CACEYTRGTSSWDTRQMFF
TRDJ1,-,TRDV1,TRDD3,TGTGCTATTGGGGACAGGAACGGCTCTACAAACACTGGGGGATACCGGACCGATAAACTCATCTTT,CAIGDRNGSTNTGGYRTDKLIF
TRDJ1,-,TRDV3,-,TGTGCCTTTAGTCCGGGATACACCGATAAACTCATCTTT,CAFSPGYTDKLIF